The next 13 T cell receptor beta chains were all read from a single sample in a study of resident and recirculating memory T cells in vitiligo. Assay used: immunoSEQ multiplex PCR; TCRdb lists only in-frame clones, some missing. The sample shows 40,000 to 45,000 clones, about 93% of them seen only once. The source material was blood. The receptor set was obtained from a male donor with vitiligo.

V is TRBV5-4 and J is TRBJ1-2; D is unresolved. The germline gives CDR1 SGHNT, CDR2 YYREEE (reference sequence). V was trimmed by 5 bases and J by 3 bases, leaving 11 bases between them. The CDR3 sequence is 13 residues long. Here the CDR3 reads CASSSPPDYGYTF. CDR3 DNA: TGTGCCAGCAGTTCTCCCCCGGACTATGGCTACACCTTC.

The chain employs TRBV11-1 and TRBJ1-4, with 9 bases lining up with TRBD1. The trim removed 3 bases at V and 8 bases at J, leaving 4 bases unmatched. This CDR3 is built from 14 residues. Germline loops: CDR1 SGHAT, CDR2 FQDESV (reference sequence). The CDR3 nucleotides read TGTGCCAGCAGCTTTAACGGACAGGGGGAAAAACTGTTTTTT. Translation: CASSFNGQGEKLFF. The variable domain in full, completed from reference TRBV11-1 and TRBJ1-4, reads EAEVAQSPRYKITEKSQAVAFWCDPISGHATLYWYRQILGQGPELLVQFQDESVVDDSQLPKDRFSAERLKGVDSTLKIQPAELGDSAMYLCASSFNGQGEKLFFGSGTQLSVL.

This sequence joins TRBV10-3 and TRBJ2-1; 10 bases line up with TRBD2. The V gene's germline CDR1 is ENHRY and CDR2 SYGVKD. The CDR3 has 14 amino acids. The V gene end was trimmed by 8 bases and the J gene end by 8 bases; junction bases not matched to a gene: 9. The CDR3 spells CAIGSGGTRDEQFF. DNA of the CDR3: TGTGCCATCGGTAGCGGGGGGACTCGCGATGAGCAGTTCTTC.

This rearrangement joins TRBV10-3 to TRBJ1-1, with D unclear. Trimming stripped 8 bases from V and 5 bases from J, with 21 bases between. The CDR3 totals 15 residues. Germline V gene lookup returns CDR1 ENHRY and CDR2 SYGVKD. CDR3 residues: CAIGGSLGRGTEAFF. CDR3 bases: TGTGCCATCGGTGGCAGTCTGGGAAGAGGGACTGAAGCTTTCTTT.

The chain uses TRBV6-1 and TRBJ1-5; tentative D call: TRBD1 (6 bases). Trimming stripped 1 base from V and 7 bases from J, with 11 bases between. In germline, CDR1 is MNHNS, CDR2 SASEGT. The CDR3 totals 14 residues. CDR3 protein: CASSEGTDPQPQHF. DNA for the CDR3: TGTGCCAGCAGTGAAGGGACAGATCCCCAGCCCCAGCATTTT.

This chain uses TRBV7-6 with TRBJ2-7; D perhaps matches TRBD1 (5 bases). Germline assignment: CDR1 SGHVS and CDR2 FNYEAQ. This CDR3 comprises 12 residues. Here the CDR3 reads CAVIGESYEQYF. CDR3 nucleotides: TGTGCTGTAATAGGGGAATCCTACGAGCAGTACTTC.

The rearrangement uses TRBV30 and TRBJ2-7; tentatively, D is TRBD1 (5 bases). V was shortened by 3 bases and J by 3 bases, with 24 bases between the two germline ends. The germline V gene has CDR1 GTSNPN and CDR2 SVGIG (reference sequence). CDR3 length: 17 amino acids. The CDR3 reads CAWRRFGADRAHYEQYF. CDR3 nucleotide sequence: TGTGCCTGGAGGAGGTTCGGAGCAGACAGAGCCCACTACGAGCAGTACTTC.

The gene calls are TRBV19 and TRBJ2-2; possible D gene TRBD2, 5 bases. The CDR3 contains 14 residues. V lost 5 bases and J 0 bases, leaving 7 bases between the germline ends. CDR1 is LNHDA, CDR2 SQIVND, per germline (reference sequence). The CDR3 here is CASSVGANTGELFF. As DNA, the CDR3 is TGTGCCAGTAGTGTGGGAGCGAACACCGGGGAGCTGTTTTTT.

This clone was picked up one time. V usage is TRBV5-6 and J usage is TRBJ2-7; possible D gene TRBD1, 5 bases. V dropped 2 bases and J dropped 9 bases, with 12 bases sitting between them. Germline CDR1 reads SGHDT; CDR2 reads YYEEEE. CDR3 size: 12 residues. CDR3: CASSFGAVGQYF. Here the CDR3 DNA reads TGTGCCAGCAGCTTTGGGGCGGTCGGGCAGTACTTC. The complete variable domain, with remaining parts taken from reference TRBV5-6 and TRBJ2-7, reads DAGVTQSPTHLIKTRGQQVTLRCSPKSGHDTVSWYQQALGQGPQFIFQYYEEEERQRGNFPDRFSGHQFPNYSSELNVNALLLGDSALYLCASSFGAVGQYFGPGTRLTVT.

The chain combines TRBV13 with TRBJ1-1; TRBD1 matches 12 bases. Germline V CDR1 and CDR2: PRHDT, FYEKMQ (reference sequence). The CDR3 sequence is 17 residues long. Losses at the gene ends were 4 bases for V and 4 bases for J; bases not matched to a gene: 10. The CDR3 protein is CASSSSRDRGLVTEAFF. Here the CDR3 DNA reads TGTGCCAGCAGCTCCTCTCGGGACAGGGGGCTCGTCACTGAAGCTTTCTTT.

The chain joins TRBV19 to TRBJ1-5; no firm D call. The germline V and J ends were trimmed by 1 base and 2 bases, with 12 bases remaining between them. The V gene's germline CDR1 is LNHDA and CDR2 SQIVND (reference sequence). The CDR3 spans 16 residues. The CDR3 bases are TGTGCCAGTAGTATAGGAGGGTTCTACGGCAATCAGCCCCAGCATTTT. Amino acid sequence: CASSIGGFYGNQPQHF.

This rearrangement joins TRBV7-9 to TRBJ2-1, with TRBD1 identical over 10 bases. V gave up 5 bases and J gave up 3 bases; unmatched junction bases: 4. CDR1 is SEHNR, CDR2 FQNEAQ, per germline (reference sequence). The CDR3 is made up of 15 amino acids. This CDR3 is CASSPWTGGYNEQFF. The CDR3 nucleotides read TGTGCCAGCAGCCCATGGACAGGGGGCTACAATGAGCAGTTCTTC.

The rearrangement links TRBV6-1 to TRBJ2-7, with D maybe TRBD1 (5 bases). Germline CDR1 is MNHNS and CDR2 is SASEGT. Trimming took 4 bases from V and 0 from J, leaving 7 bases between them. The CDR3 covers 13 residues. The CDR3 nucleotides are TGTGCCAGCAGTGGCAGGGCCTCCTACGAGCAGTACTTC. Translating it yields CASSGRASYEQYF.